Below, one T cell receptor (beta chain) is given with its context. No antigen is known for it. The germline CDR1 and CDR2 sequences are SEHNR and FQNEAQ (reference sequence). This CDR3 is built from 15 residues. V shed 3 bases and J shed 4 bases, with 15 bases lying between them. 13 Jbeta primers and 60 Vbeta primers were used for the PCR. Assay used: immunoSEQ multiplex PCR; TCRdb lists only in-frame clones, some missing. The sample lists some 200,000 clones; roughly 80% were seen once. This record comes from a study of cytomegalovirus exposure and HLA in healthy donors. Study-wide results and limits: Association of a missense DCLRE1C variant with TCR beta V- and J-gene trimming was reported in a later analysis. It was approximately 150 TCR beta chains that were listed as cytomegalovirus-associated.

Healthy bone marrow donors supplied every sample. The gene calls are TRBV7-9 and TRBJ1-2; D remains unclear. This receptor was taken from a woman under 30 in good health and CMV-seronegative. What was sequenced was PBMCs. The DNA for the CDR3 is TGTGCCAGCAGCTTGAGCGGAGCGGAATTCTATGGCTACACCTTC. This encodes CASSLSGAEFYGYTF.